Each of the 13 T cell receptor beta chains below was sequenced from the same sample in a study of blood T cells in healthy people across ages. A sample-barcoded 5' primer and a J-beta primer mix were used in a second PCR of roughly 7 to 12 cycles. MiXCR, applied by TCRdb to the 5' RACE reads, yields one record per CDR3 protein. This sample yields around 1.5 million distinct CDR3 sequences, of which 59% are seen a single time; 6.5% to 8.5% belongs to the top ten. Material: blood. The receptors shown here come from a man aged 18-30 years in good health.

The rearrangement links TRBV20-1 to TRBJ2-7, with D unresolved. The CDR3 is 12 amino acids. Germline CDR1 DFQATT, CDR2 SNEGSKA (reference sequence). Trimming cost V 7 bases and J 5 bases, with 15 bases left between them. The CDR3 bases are TGCAGTGGAATGGTGGGCACCGACGAGCAGTACTTC. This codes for CSGMVGTDEQYF.

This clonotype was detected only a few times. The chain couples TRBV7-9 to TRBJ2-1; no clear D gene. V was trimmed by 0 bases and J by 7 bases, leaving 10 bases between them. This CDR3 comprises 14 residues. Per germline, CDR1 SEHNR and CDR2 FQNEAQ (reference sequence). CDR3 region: CASSLAIEVNEQFF. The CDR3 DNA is TGTGCCAGCAGCTTAGCGATAGAGGTAAATGAGCAGTTCTTC.

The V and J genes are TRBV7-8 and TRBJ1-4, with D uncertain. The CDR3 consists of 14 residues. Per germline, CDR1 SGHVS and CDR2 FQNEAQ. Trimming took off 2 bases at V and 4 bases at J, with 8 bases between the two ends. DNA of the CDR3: TGTGCCAGCAGCTTACCGCGGCTTAATGAAAAACTGTTTTTT. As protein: CASSLPRLNEKLFF.

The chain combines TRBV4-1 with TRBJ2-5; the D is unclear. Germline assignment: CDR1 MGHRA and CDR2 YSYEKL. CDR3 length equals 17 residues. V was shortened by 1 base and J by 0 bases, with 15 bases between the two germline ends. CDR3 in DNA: TGCGCCAGCAGCCAAGCACCTGGTGCGCAGTACCAAGAGACCCAGTACTTC. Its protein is CASSQAPGAQYQETQYF.

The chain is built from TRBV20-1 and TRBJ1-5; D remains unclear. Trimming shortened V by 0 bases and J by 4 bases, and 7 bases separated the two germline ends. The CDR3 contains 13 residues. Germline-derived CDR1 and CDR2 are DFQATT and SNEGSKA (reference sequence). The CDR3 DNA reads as TGCAGTGCTAGAGATAAGTTAAATCAGCCCCAGCATTTT. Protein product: CSARDKLNQPQHF.

The CDR3 sequence: CSARGALGDTQYF. CDR3 sequence (DNA): TGCAGTGCTAGAGGGGCCTTGGGGGATACGCAGTATTTT. The chain carries TRBV20-1 and TRBJ2-3, with unresolved D. Germline V gene lookup returns CDR1 DFQATT and CDR2 SNEGSKA (reference sequence). The V end was cut by 1 base, the J end by 6 bases, with 11 bases between. The CDR3 sequence is 13 residues long.

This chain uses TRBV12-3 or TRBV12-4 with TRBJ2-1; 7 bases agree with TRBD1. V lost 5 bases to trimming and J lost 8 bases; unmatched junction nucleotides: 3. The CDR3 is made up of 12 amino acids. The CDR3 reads CASSQQGDEQFF. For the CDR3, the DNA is TGTGCCAGCAGTCAGCAGGGGGATGAGCAGTTCTTC.

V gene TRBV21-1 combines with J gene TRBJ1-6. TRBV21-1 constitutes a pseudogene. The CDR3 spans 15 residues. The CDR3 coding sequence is TGTGCCAGCAGCAAAGGCCGGACCTATAATTCACCCCTCCACTTT. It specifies CASSKGRTYNSPLHF.

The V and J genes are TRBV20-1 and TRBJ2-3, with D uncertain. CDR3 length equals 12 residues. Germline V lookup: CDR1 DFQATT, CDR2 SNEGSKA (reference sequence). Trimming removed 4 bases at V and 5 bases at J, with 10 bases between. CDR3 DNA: TGCAGTGCTACTCTCATACTAGATACGCAGTATTTT. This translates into CSATLILDTQYF.

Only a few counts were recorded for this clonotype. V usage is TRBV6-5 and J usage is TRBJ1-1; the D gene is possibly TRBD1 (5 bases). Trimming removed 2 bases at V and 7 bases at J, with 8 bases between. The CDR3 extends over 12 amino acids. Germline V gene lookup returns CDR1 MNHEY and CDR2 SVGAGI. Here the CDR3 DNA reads TGTGCCAGCAGTTACAGGGGAGGTGAAGCTTTCTTT. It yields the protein CASSYRGGEAFF.

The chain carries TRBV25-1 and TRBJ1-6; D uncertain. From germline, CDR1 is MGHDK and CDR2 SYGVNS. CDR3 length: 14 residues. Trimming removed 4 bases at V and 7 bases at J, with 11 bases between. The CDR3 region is CASSGKWRNSPLHF. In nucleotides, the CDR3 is TGTGCCAGCAGTGGTAAATGGAGGAATTCACCCCTCCACTTT.

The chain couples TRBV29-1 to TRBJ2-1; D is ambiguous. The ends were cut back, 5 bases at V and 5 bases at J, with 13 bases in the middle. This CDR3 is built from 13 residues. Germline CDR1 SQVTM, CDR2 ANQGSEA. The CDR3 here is CSVRRQTHNEQFF. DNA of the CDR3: TGCAGCGTTAGGCGGCAGACTCACAATGAGCAGTTCTTC.

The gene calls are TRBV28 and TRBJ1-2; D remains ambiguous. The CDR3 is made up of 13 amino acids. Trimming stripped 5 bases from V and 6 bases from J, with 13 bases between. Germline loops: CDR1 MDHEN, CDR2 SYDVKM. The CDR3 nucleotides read TGTGCCAGCAGTCCAGATGAAAGAAATGGCTACACCTTC. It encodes CASSPDERNGYTF.